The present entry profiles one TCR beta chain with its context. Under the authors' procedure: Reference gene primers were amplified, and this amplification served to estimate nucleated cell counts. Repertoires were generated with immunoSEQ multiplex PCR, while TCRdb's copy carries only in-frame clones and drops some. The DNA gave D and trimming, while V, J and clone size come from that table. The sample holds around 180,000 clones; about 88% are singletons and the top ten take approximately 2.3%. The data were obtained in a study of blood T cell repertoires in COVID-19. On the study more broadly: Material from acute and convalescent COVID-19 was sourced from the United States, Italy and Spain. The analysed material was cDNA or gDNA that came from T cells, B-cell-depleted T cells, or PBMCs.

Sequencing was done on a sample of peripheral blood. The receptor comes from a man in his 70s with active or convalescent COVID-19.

CDR3 coding DNA: TGTGCCAGCAGTCCGGACAGGACCTTTTCCAACACCGGGGAGCTGTTTTTT. It encodes CASSPDRTFSNTGELFF. J is TRBJ2-2 and V is TRBV5-4, with 7 bases lining up with TRBD1. The CDR3 has 17 residues. CDR1 and CDR2 from the germline V gene are SGHNT and YYREEE (reference sequence). The V and J ends lost 5 bases and 2 bases, in that order; junction bases with no gene match: 12. Variable domain in full (rest from reference TRBV5-4 and TRBJ2-2): ETGVTQSPTHLIKTRGQQVTLRCSSQSGHNTVSWYQQALGQGPQFIFQYYREEENGRGNFPPRFSGLQFPNYSSELNVNALELDDSALYLCASSPDRTFSNTGELFFGEGSRLTVL.